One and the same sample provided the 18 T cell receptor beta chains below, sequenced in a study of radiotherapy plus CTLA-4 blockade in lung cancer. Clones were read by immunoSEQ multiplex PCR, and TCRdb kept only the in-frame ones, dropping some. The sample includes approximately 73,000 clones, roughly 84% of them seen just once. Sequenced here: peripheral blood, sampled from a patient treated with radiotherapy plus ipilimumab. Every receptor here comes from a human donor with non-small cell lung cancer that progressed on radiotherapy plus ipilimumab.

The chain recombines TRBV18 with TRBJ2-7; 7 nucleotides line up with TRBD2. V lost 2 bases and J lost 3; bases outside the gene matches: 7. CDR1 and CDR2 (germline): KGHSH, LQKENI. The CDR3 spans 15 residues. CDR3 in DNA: TGTGCCAGCTCACCAAGGGCGGGAGCTTACTACGAGCAGTACTTC. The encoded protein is CASSPRAGAYYEQYF.

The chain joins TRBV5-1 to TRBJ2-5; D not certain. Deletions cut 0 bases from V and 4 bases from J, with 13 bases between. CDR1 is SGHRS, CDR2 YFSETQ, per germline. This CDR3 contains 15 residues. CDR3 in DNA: TGCGCCAGCAGCTTGGGGACGGTAGGGCTAGAGACCCAGTACTTC. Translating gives CASSLGTVGLETQYF. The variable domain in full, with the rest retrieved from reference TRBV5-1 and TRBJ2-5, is KAGVTQTPRYLIKTRGQQVTLSCSPISGHRSVSWYQQTPGQGLQFLFEYFSETQRNKGNFPGRFSGRQFSNSRSEMNVSTLELGDSALYLCASSLGTVGLETQYFGPGTRLLVL.

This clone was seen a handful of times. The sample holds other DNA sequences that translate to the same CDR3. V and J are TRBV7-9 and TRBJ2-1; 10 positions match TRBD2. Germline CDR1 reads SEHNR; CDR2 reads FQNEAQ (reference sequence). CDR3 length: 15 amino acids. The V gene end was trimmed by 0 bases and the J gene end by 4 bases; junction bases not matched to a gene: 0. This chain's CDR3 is CASSLAGLAYNEQFF. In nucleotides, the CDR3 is TGTGCCAGCAGCTTAGCGGGACTAGCGTACAATGAGCAGTTCTTC.

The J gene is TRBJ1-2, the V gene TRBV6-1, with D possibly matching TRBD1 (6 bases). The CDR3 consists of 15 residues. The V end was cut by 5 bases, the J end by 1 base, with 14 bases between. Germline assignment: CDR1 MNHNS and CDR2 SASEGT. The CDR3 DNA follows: TGTGCCAGCAGTCCTGGGGACACCCTTAACTATGGCTACACCTTC. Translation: CASSPGDTLNYGYTF.

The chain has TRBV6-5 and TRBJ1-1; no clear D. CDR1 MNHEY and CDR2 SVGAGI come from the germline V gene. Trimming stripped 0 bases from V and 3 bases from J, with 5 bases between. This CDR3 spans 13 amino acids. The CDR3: CASSYSGHTEAFF. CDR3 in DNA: TGTGCCAGCAGTTACTCAGGGCACACTGAAGCTTTCTTT.

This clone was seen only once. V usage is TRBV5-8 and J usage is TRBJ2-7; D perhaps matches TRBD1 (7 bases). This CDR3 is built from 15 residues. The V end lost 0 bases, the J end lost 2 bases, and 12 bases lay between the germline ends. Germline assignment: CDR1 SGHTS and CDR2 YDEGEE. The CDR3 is CASSLADREAYEQYF. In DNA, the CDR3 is TGTGCCAGCAGCTTGGCCGACAGGGAGGCCTACGAGCAGTACTTC.

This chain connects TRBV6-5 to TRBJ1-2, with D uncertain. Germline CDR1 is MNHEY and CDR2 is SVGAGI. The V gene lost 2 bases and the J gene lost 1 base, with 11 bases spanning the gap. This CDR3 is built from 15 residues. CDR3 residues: CASSYTQGLNYGYTF. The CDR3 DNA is TGTGCCAGCAGTTACACCCAAGGCCTTAACTATGGCTACACCTTC.

The CDR3, as DNA: TGTGCCAGCAGCTACCAAGAGACCCAGTACTTC. As protein: CASSYQETQYF. This rearrangement joins TRBV7-9 to TRBJ2-5; no clear D. The CDR3 covers 11 residues. Between the trimmed V and J ends, which lost 4 bases and 0 bases, there was a span of 0 bases. CDR1 is SEHNR, CDR2 FQNEAQ, per germline (reference sequence).

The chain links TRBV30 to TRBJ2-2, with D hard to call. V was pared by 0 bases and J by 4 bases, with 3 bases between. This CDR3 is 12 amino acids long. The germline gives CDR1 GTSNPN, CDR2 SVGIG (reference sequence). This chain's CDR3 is CAWSVLTGELFF. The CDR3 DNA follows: TGTGCCTGGAGTGTACTCACCGGGGAGCTGTTTTTT.

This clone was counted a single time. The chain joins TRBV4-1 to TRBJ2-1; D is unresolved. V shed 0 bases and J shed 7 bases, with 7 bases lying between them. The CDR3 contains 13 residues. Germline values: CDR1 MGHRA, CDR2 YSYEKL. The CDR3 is CASSQDPANEQFF. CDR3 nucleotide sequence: TGCGCCAGCAGCCAAGATCCCGCGAATGAGCAGTTCTTC.

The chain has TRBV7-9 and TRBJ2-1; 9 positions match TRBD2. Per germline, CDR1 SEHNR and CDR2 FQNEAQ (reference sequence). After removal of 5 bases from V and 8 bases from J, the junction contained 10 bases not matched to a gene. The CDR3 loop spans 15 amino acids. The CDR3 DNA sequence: TGTGCCAGCAGCGAAATTAGCGGGAGCGGGGATGAGCAGTTCTTC. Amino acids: CASSEISGSGDEQFF.

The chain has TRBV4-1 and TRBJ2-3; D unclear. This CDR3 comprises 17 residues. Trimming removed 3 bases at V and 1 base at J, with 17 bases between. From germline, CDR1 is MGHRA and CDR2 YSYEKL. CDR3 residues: CASSQIPRSVGTDTQYF. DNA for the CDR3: TGCGCCAGCAGCCAGATTCCCCGATCTGTCGGCACAGATACGCAGTATTTT.

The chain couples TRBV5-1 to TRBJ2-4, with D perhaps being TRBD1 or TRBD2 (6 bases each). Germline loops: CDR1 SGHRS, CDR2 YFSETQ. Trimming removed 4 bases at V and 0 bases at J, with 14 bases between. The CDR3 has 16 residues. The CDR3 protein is CASSVQGGLAKNIQYF. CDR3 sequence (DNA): TGCGCCAGCAGCGTACAGGGAGGCCTAGCCAAAAACATTCAGTACTTC.

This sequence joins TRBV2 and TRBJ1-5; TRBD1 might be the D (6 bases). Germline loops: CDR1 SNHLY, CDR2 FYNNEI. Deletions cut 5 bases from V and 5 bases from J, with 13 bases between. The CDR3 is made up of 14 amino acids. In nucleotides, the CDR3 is TGTGCCAGCAGTCTACAGGGTTTCGATCAGCCCCAGCATTTT. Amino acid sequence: CASSLQGFDQPQHF. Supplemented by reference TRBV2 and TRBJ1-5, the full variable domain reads EPEVTQTPSHQVTQMGQEVILRCVPISNHLYFYWYRQILGQKVEFLVSFYNNEISEKSEIFDDQFSVERPDGSNFTLKIRSTKLEDSAMYFCASSLQGFDQPQHFGDGTRLSIL.

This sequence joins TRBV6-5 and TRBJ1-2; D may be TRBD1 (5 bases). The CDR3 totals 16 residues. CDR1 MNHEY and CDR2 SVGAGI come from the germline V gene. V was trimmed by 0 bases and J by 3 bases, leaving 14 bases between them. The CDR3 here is CASSYSRPRGDYGYTF. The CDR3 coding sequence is TGTGCCAGCAGTTACTCCCGACCGAGAGGGGACTATGGCTACACCTTC.

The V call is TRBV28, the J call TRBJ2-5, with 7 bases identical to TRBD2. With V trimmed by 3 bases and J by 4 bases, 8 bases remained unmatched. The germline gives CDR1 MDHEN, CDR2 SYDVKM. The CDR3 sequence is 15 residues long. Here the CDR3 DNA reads TGTGCCAGCAGTTTGGGAGGGGCGGTCACAGAGACCCAGTACTTC. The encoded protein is CASSLGGAVTETQYF.

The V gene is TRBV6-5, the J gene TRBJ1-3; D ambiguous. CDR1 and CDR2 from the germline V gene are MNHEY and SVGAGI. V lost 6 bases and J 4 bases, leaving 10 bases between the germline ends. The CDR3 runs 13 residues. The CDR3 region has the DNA TGTGCCAGCAGACTTGGCAACGGAAACACCATATATTTT. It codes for CASRLGNGNTIYF.

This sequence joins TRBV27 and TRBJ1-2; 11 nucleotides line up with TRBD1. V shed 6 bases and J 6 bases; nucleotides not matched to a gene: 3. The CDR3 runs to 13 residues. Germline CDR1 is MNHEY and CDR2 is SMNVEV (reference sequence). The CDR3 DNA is TGTGCCAGCAGCCCGGGACAGGGGGATGGCTACACCTTC. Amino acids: CASSPGQGDGYTF.